This is a list of T cell receptor beta chains from one sample in a study of blood T cells in healthy people across ages. From the 5' RACE reads, TCRdb called clonotypes with MiXCR, one entry per CDR3 protein. The sample includes about 1.1 million distinct CDR3 sequences, roughly two fifths of them seen just once. The sample was blood. The receptors derive from a man in his late teens or twenties in good health. Both conserved end residues are part of each CDR3. Each record gives: D gene, J gene, clone size, V gene, CDR3 protein, CDR3 DNA. D genes are given only for firm matches. Only some rows state a clone size, as once, few, many or a class for expanded clones.

D gene: TRBD1; J gene: TRBJ2-1; clone size: few; V gene: TRBV10-3; CDR3 protein: CAISESGQGAVNEQFF; CDR3 DNA: TGTGCCATCAGTGAGTCGGGACAGGGGGCCGTCAATGAGCAGTTCTTC
D gene: TRBD1; J gene: TRBJ1-2; clone size: NA; V gene: TRBV7-3; CDR3 protein: CASSPQGESGYGYTF; CDR3 DNA: TGTGCCAGCAGCCCGCAGGGGGAGTCAGGTTATGGCTACACCTTC
D gene: NA; J gene: TRBJ2-5; clone size: NA; V gene: TRBV5-5; CDR3 protein: CASYQLEGGETQYF; CDR3 DNA: TGTGCCAGTTATCAGCTGGAGGGGGGAGAGACCCAGTACTTC
D gene: TRBD1; J gene: TRBJ1-5; clone size: NA; V gene: TRBV27; CDR3 protein: CASSPHGQGKGQPQHF; CDR3 DNA: TGTGCCAGCAGTCCCCATGGACAGGGTAAGGGTCAGCCCCAGCATTTT
D gene: NA; J gene: TRBJ1-5; clone size: few; V gene: TRBV15; CDR3 protein: CATSRSDSAHQPQHF; CDR3 DNA: TGTGCCACCAGCAGATCGGACAGTGCCCATCAGCCCCAGCATTTT
D gene: NA; J gene: TRBJ2-7; clone size: NA; V gene: TRBV6-2/TRBV6-3; CDR3 protein: CASSDVTSYEQYF; CDR3 DNA: TGTGCCAGCAGTGACGTGACAAGCTACGAGCAGTACTTC
D gene: NA; J gene: TRBJ2-3; clone size: NA; V gene: TRBV10-3; CDR3 protein: CAIRQAGGTDTQYF; CDR3 DNA: TGTGCCATCAGGCAAGCGGGCGGCACAGATACGCAGTATTTT
D gene: TRBD1; J gene: TRBJ1-5; clone size: NA; V gene: TRBV20-1; CDR3 protein: CSADSDRDNQPQHF; CDR3 DNA: TGCAGTGCTGATTCGGACAGGGACAATCAGCCCCAGCATTTT
D gene: NA; J gene: TRBJ2-3; clone size: many; V gene: TRBV12-3/TRBV12-4; CDR3 protein: CASSPPTYTQYF; CDR3 DNA: TGTGCCAGCAGCCCACCCACCTATACGCAGTATTTT
D gene: TRBD2; J gene: TRBJ2-3; clone size: NA; V gene: TRBV6-4; CDR3 protein: CASSDVAGASTDTQYF; CDR3 DNA: TGTGCCAGCAGTGACGTAGCGGGGGCCAGCACAGATACGCAGTATTTT
D gene: NA; J gene: TRBJ2-2; clone size: few; V gene: TRBV4-1; CDR3 protein: CASSPLWQGNHGELFF; CDR3 DNA: TGCGCCAGCAGCCCCCTTTGGCAGGGTAATCACGGGGAGCTGTTTTTT
D gene: NA; J gene: TRBJ1-4; clone size: NA; V gene: TRBV5-1; CDR3 protein: CASSTGPSKFEKLFF; CDR3 DNA: TGCGCCAGCAGCACAGGACCCTCTAAATTTGAAAAACTGTTTTTT
D gene: NA; J gene: TRBJ1-1; clone size: NA; V gene: TRBV18; CDR3 protein: CASSPETQNTEAFF; CDR3 DNA: TGTGCCAGCTCACCCGAAACCCAGAACACTGAAGCTTTCTTT
D gene: NA; J gene: TRBJ1-2; clone size: NA; V gene: TRBV7-2; CDR3 protein: CASSPNVWGTYGYTF; CDR3 DNA: TGTGCCAGCAGCCCCAATGTCTGGGGGACCTATGGCTACACCTTC
D gene: NA; J gene: TRBJ2-5; clone size: NA; V gene: TRBV27; CDR3 protein: CASSLGPTGFLYF; CDR3 DNA: TGTGCCAGCAGTTTAGGCCCAACAGGGTTCCTGTACTTC
D gene: NA; J gene: TRBJ2-1; clone size: few; V gene: TRBV9; CDR3 protein: CASSVAQGENEQFF; CDR3 DNA: TGTGCCAGCAGCGTGGCACAGGGTGAGAATGAGCAGTTCTTC
D gene: NA; J gene: TRBJ2-1; clone size: many; V gene: TRBV12-3/TRBV12-4; CDR3 protein: CASRHRATYNEQFF; CDR3 DNA: TGTGCCAGCAGACACAGGGCTACCTACAATGAGCAGTTCTTC
D gene: NA; J gene: TRBJ1-1; clone size: few; V gene: TRBV6-5; CDR3 protein: CASSLNGGAEAFF; CDR3 DNA: TGTGCCAGCAGTCTGAACGGGGGAGCTGAAGCTTTCTTT
D gene: TRBD2; J gene: TRBJ2-3; clone size: NA; V gene: TRBV2; CDR3 protein: CASSVSRLADGRRTDTQYF; CDR3 DNA: TGTGCCAGCAGTGTGTCGCGGCTAGCGGACGGCCGTCGCACAGATACGCAGTATTTT
D gene: NA; J gene: TRBJ1-6; clone size: few; V gene: TRBV2; CDR3 protein: CASSRQSSYNSPLHF; CDR3 DNA: TGTGCCAGCAGCCGACAGAGCTCCTATAATTCACCCCTCCACTTT
D gene: NA; J gene: TRBJ1-2; clone size: NA; V gene: TRBV5-5; CDR3 protein: CASSPIGGLNYGYTF; CDR3 DNA: TGTGCCAGCAGCCCGATAGGGGGACTGAACTATGGCTACACCTTC
D gene: NA; J gene: TRBJ2-3; clone size: few; V gene: TRBV9; CDR3 protein: CASSDTRVADTQYF; CDR3 DNA: TGTGCCAGCAGCGACACTAGGGTAGCAGATACGCAGTATTTT
D gene: NA; J gene: TRBJ1-1; clone size: NA; V gene: TRBV29-1; CDR3 protein: CSGEAGGEAFF; CDR3 DNA: TGCAGCGGTGAAGCGGGAGGTGAAGCTTTCTTT
D gene: TRBD2; J gene: TRBJ2-3; clone size: NA; V gene: TRBV28; CDR3 protein: CASSRGGMNTQYF; CDR3 DNA: TGTGCCAGCAGTCGGGGGGGCATGAATACGCAGTATTTT
D gene: TRBD1; J gene: TRBJ2-3; clone size: once; V gene: TRBV5-6; CDR3 protein: CASSLGQETDTQCF; CDR3 DNA: TGTGCCAGCAGCCTGGGACAGGAGACAGATACGCAGTGTTTT
D gene: TRBD1; J gene: TRBJ1-2; clone size: NA; V gene: TRBV27; CDR3 protein: CASRTGQGGNYGYTF; CDR3 DNA: TGTGCCAGCAGGACCGGACAGGGTGGGAACTATGGCTACACCTTC
D gene: NA; J gene: TRBJ2-3; clone size: few; V gene: TRBV29-1; CDR3 protein: CSVVGQGLGDTQYF; CDR3 DNA: TGCAGCGTTGTAGGCCAGGGGTTGGGAGATACGCAGTATTTT
D gene: NA; J gene: TRBJ1-1; clone size: NA; V gene: TRBV20-1; CDR3 protein: CSARRGPMNTEAFF; CDR3 DNA: TGCAGTGCTAGACGCGGACCAATGAACACTGAAGCTTTCTTT
D gene: NA; J gene: TRBJ2-2; clone size: NA; V gene: TRBV3-1; CDR3 protein: CASSQVGRYPGELFF; CDR3 DNA: TGTGCCAGCAGCCAAGTCGGCAGATATCCCGGGGAGCTGTTTTTT
D gene: TRBD2; J gene: TRBJ2-3; clone size: many; V gene: TRBV10-3; CDR3 protein: CAISESGADTQYF; CDR3 DNA: TGTGCCATCAGTGAGAGCGGGGCGGATACGCAGTATTTT
D gene: TRBD1; J gene: TRBJ2-1; clone size: many; V gene: TRBV10-3; CDR3 protein: CAISEWGTGGDTSYNEQFF; CDR3 DNA: TGTGCCATCAGTGAGTGGGGGACAGGGGGCGACACATCCTACAATGAGCAGTTCTTC
D gene: TRBD1; J gene: TRBJ1-1; clone size: NA; V gene: TRBV29-1; CDR3 protein: CSVVRGTGGRGAFF; CDR3 DNA: TGCAGCGTTGTTAGGGGGACAGGGGGGAGAGGAGCTTTCTTT
D gene: NA; J gene: TRBJ2-1; clone size: few; V gene: TRBV3-1; CDR3 protein: CASSQDAETSYNEQFF; CDR3 DNA: TGTGCCAGCAGCCAAGATGCGGAGACCTCCTACAATGAGCAGTTCTTC
D gene: NA; J gene: TRBJ1-2; clone size: few; V gene: TRBV7-9; CDR3 protein: CASSVAGYDGYTF; CDR3 DNA: TGTGCCAGCAGCGTAGCCGGGTACGATGGCTACACCTTC
D gene: NA; J gene: TRBJ1-1; clone size: once; V gene: TRBV7-6; CDR3 protein: CASSQILGGENTEAFF; CDR3 DNA: TGTGCCAGCAGCCAAATCCTGGGCGGGGAGAACACTGAAGCTTTCTTT
D gene: TRBD2; J gene: TRBJ2-2; clone size: NA; V gene: TRBV6-2/TRBV6-3; CDR3 protein: CASKRGETGELFF; CDR3 DNA: TGTGCCAGCAAGCGGGGCGAGACCGGGGAGCTGTTTTTT
D gene: NA; J gene: TRBJ2-1; clone size: NA; V gene: TRBV29-1; CDR3 protein: CSVTDGPGETQFF; CDR3 DNA: TGCAGCGTTACAGATGGGCCCGGAGAGACCCAGTTCTTC
D gene: NA; J gene: TRBJ2-7; clone size: few; V gene: TRBV7-9; CDR3 protein: CASSLEAGEQYF; CDR3 DNA: TGTGCCAGCAGCTTAGAGGCAGGCGAGCAGTACTTC
D gene: NA; J gene: TRBJ1-5; clone size: few; V gene: TRBV4-2; CDR3 protein: CASSQDETEGGSGQPQHF; CDR3 DNA: TGTGCCAGCAGCCAGGATGAGACTGAAGGGGGATCCGGTCAGCCCCAGCATTTT
D gene: NA; J gene: TRBJ2-4; clone size: NA; V gene: TRBV2; CDR3 protein: CASGGGSGGYEQYF; CDR3 DNA: TGTGCCAGCGGAGGGGGCTCAGGGGGTTATGAGCAGTACTTC
D gene: TRBD1; J gene: TRBJ1-5; clone size: few; V gene: TRBV10-3; CDR3 protein: CATTDRAYSNQPQHF; CDR3 DNA: TGTGCCACCACCGACAGGGCCTATAGCAATCAGCCCCAGCATTTT
D gene: NA; J gene: TRBJ2-1; clone size: NA; V gene: TRBV4-3; CDR3 protein: CASSQDKVEQFF; CDR3 DNA: TGCGCCAGCAGCCAAGATAAAGTCGAGCAGTTCTTC
D gene: TRBD2; J gene: TRBJ2-7; clone size: many; V gene: TRBV15; CDR3 protein: CATSRVGGEEQYF; CDR3 DNA: TGTGCCACCAGCAGAGTTGGGGGGGAGGAGCAGTACTTC
D gene: NA; J gene: TRBJ2-3; clone size: few; V gene: TRBV7-2; CDR3 protein: CASSLLTATDTQYF; CDR3 DNA: TGTGCCAGCAGCTTACTCACGGCCACAGATACGCAGTATTTT
D gene: TRBD2; J gene: TRBJ2-5; clone size: NA; V gene: TRBV9; CDR3 protein: CASSVDTSGGIEQYF; CDR3 DNA: TGTGCCAGCAGCGTAGACACTAGCGGGGGGATTGAGCAGTACTTC
D gene: TRBD2; J gene: TRBJ2-2; clone size: NA; V gene: TRBV5-1; CDR3 protein: CAGSSRTSGGASDTGELFF; CDR3 DNA: TGCGCCGGCAGCAGCCGGACTAGCGGGGGGGCCAGCGACACCGGGGAGCTGTTTTTT
D gene: TRBD1; J gene: TRBJ2-2; clone size: few; V gene: TRBV12-3/TRBV12-4; CDR3 protein: CASSLIRGNGELFF; CDR3 DNA: TGTGCCAGCAGTTTAATCAGGGGGAACGGGGAGCTGTTTTTT
D gene: TRBD1; J gene: TRBJ1-5; clone size: once; V gene: TRBV7-9; CDR3 protein: CASSKTGQPNQPQHF; CDR3 DNA: TGTGCCAGCAGTAAGACGGGACAGCCCAATCAGCCCCAGCATTTT
D gene: NA; J gene: TRBJ2-6; clone size: NA; V gene: TRBV7-2; CDR3 protein: CASSLRGARPSGANVLTF; CDR3 DNA: TGTGCCAGCAGCTTAAGGGGCGCAAGGCCCTCTGGGGCCAACGTCCTGACTTTC
D gene: NA; J gene: TRBJ2-1; clone size: NA; V gene: TRBV6-2/TRBV6-3; CDR3 protein: CASSYVQGVDNEQFF; CDR3 DNA: TGTGCCAGCAGTTACGTCCAGGGAGTCGACAATGAGCAGTTCTTC